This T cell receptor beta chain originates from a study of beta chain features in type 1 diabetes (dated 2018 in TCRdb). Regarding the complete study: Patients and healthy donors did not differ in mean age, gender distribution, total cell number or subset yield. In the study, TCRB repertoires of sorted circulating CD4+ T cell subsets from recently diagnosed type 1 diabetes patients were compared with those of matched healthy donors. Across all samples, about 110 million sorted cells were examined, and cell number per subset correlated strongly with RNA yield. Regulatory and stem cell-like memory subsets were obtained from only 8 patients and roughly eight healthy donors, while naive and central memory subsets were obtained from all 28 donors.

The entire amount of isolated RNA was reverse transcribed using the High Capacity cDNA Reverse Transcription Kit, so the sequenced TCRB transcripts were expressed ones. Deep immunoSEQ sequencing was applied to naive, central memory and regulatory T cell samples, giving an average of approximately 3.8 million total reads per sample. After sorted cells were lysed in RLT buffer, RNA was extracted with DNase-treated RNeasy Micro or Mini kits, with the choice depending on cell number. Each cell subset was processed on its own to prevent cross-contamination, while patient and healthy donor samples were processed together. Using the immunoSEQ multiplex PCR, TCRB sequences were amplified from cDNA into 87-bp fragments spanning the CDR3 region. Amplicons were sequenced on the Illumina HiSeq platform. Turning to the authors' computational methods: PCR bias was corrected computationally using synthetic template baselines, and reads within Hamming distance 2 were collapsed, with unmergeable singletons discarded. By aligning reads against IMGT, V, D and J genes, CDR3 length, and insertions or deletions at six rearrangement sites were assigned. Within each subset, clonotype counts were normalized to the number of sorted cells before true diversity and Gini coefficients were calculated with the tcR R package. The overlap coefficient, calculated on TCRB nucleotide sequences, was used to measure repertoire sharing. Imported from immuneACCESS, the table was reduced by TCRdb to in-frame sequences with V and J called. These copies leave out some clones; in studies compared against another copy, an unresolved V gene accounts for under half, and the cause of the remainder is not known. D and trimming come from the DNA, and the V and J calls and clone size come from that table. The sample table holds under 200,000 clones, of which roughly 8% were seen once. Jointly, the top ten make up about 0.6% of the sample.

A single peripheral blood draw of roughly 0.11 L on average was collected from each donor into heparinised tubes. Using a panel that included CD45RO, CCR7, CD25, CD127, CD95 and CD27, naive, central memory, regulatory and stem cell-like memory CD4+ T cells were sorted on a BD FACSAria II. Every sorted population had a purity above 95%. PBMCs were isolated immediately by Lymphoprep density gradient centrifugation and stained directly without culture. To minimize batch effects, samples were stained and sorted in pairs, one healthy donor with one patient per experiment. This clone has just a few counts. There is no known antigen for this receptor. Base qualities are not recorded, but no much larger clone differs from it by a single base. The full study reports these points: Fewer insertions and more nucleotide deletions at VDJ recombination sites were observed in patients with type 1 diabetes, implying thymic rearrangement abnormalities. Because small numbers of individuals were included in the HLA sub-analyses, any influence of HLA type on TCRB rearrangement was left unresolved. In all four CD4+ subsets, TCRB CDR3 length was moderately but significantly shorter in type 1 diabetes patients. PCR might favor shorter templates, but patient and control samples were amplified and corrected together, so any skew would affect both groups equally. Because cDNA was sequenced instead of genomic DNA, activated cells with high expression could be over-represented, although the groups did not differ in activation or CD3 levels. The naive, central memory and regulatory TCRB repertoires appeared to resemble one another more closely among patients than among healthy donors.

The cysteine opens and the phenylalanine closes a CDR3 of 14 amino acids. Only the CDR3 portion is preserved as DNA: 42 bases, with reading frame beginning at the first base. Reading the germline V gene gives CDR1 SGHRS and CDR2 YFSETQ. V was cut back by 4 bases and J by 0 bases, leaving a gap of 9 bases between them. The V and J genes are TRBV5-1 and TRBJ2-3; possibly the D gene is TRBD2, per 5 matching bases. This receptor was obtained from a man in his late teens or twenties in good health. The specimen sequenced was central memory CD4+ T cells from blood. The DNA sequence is TGCGCCAGCAGCGGCGGACTTAGCACAGATACGCAGTATTTT. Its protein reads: CASSGGLSTDTQYF.